Listed here is a single T cell receptor (beta chain). Original handling: Reference gene primer amplification gave nucleated cell count estimates. Only in-frame clones appear in the TCRdb table, and some are missing; sequencing was by immunoSEQ multiplex PCR. From that table come the V and J calls and clone size; the DNA was used to work out D and trimming. The sample holds a few hundred thousand clones; 75% to 90% are singletons and the top ten take 0.95% to 1.3%. The study recruited people aged about 18 to 95 years across under 25 US areas. These data are taken from a study of blood T cell repertoires in COVID-19. Across the whole study: COVID-19 samples collected from the United States, Italy and Spain covered acute and convalescent phases.

This CDR3 spans 15 amino acids. Per the germline V gene, CDR1 is MNHEY and CDR2 is SMNVEV (reference sequence). Trimming cost V 2 bases and J 1 base; bases outside gene matches: 4. What was sequenced was PBMCs or T cells enriched from blood (not recorded which). The origin of this receptor is a man aged 25-45 years who had recovered from COVID-19. The chain uses TRBV27 and TRBJ1-1; TRBD1 agrees at 7 bases. The CDR3 DNA reads TGTGCCAGCAGTTTAAAGGGACAGCGGAACACTGAAGCTTTCTTT. Translation: CASSLKGQRNTEAFF.